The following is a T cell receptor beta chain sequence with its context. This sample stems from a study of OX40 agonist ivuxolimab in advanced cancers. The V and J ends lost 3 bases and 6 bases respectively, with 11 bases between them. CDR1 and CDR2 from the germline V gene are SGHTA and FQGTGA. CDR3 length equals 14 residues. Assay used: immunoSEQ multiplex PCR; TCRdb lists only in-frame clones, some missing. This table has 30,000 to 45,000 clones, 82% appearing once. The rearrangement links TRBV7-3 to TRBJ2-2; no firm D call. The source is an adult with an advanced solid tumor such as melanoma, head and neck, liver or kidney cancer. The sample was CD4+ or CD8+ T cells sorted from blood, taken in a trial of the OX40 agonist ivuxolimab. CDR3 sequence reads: CASSFALDSGELFF. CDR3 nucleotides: TGTGCCAGCAGCTTCGCCTTAGACTCCGGGGAGCTGTTTTTT.